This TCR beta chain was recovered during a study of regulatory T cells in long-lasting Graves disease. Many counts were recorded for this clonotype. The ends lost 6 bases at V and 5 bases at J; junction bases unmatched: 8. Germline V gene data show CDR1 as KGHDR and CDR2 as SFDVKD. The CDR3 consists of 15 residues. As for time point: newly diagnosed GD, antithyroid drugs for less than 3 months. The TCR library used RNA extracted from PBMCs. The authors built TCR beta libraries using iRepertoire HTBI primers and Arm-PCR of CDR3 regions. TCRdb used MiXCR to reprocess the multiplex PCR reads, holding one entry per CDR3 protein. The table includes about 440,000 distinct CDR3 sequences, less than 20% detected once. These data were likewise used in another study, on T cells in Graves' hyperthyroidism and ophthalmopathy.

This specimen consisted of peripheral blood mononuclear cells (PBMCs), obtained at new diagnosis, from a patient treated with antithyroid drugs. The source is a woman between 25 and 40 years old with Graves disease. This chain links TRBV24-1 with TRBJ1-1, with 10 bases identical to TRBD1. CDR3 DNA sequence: TGTGCCACCAGTTCAGACAGGGGGCGAGATACTGAAGCTTTCTTT. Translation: CATSSDRGRDTEAFF.